The 23 T cell receptor beta chains listed next were all sequenced from one sample in a study of cytomegalovirus exposure and HLA in healthy donors. PCR used 60 Vbeta primers and 13 Jbeta primers. The method was immunoSEQ multiplex PCR; TCRdb's version includes in-frame clones alone and lacks a portion of them. The sample lists around 170,000 clones; over 70% were seen once. The sample was PBMCs. Receptor source: a man aged 45-60 years in good health and CMV-seronegative.

This sequence joins TRBV4-2 and TRBJ1-5; 11 nucleotides align to TRBD1. After removal of 0 bases from V and 4 bases from J, the junction contained 5 bases not matched to a gene. This CDR3 region has 17 residues. From germline, CDR1 is LGHNA and CDR2 YNFKEQ. Here the CDR3 DNA reads TGTGCCAGCAGCCAAGATATCGGGACAGGGGGAAATCAGCCCCAGCATTTT. Translating it yields CASSQDIGTGGNQPQHF.

This chain joins TRBV5-1 and TRBJ2-1; TRBD2 aligns across 7 bases. With V trimmed by 4 bases and J by 6 bases, 7 bases remained unmatched. CDR3 length: 14 amino acids. The germline V gene encodes CDR1 SGHRS and CDR2 YFSETQ. The CDR3: CASSPFAGVNEQFF. The CDR3 region has the DNA TGCGCCAGCAGCCCCTTCGCGGGGGTCAATGAGCAGTTCTTC.

The table lists this clone with a few counts. The chain joins TRBV15 to TRBJ1-1, with 8 bases that match TRBD1. Germline-derived CDR1 and CDR2 are LNHNV and YYDKDF (reference sequence). The V gene end was trimmed by 3 bases and the J gene end by 0 bases; junction bases not matched to a gene: 0. The CDR3 is 14 residues long. The CDR3 nucleotides read TGTGCCACCAGCAGCAGGGGGCTGAACACTGAAGCTTTCTTT. It yields the protein CATSSRGLNTEAFF.

This chain links TRBV7-8 with TRBJ2-7, with D perhaps matching TRBD2 (7 bases). V was shortened by 4 bases and J by 2 bases, with 12 bases between the two germline ends. CDR3 length equals 14 residues. The germline V gene encodes CDR1 SGHVS and CDR2 FQNEAQ. CDR3 DNA sequence: TGTGCCAGCAGCTCCAAAGGGGGGGCCTACGAGCAGTACTTC. It translates to CASSSKGGAYEQYF.

V is TRBV18 and J is TRBJ1-5; 9 positions match TRBD1. The germline V gene encodes CDR1 KGHSH and CDR2 LQKENI. The V segment lost 2 bases and the J segment 3 bases; nucleotides outside the gene matches: 2. This CDR3 region has 15 residues. CDR3 residues: CASSPRTGDNQPQHF. The CDR3 nucleotides are TGTGCCAGCTCACCAAGGACAGGGGACAATCAGCCCCAGCATTTT.

The chain employs TRBV27 and TRBJ1-1, with a possible D match to TRBD1 (5 bases). This CDR3 has 16 amino acids. CDR1 MNHEY and CDR2 SMNVEV come from the germline V gene (reference sequence). V was trimmed by 3 bases and J by 4 bases, leaving 18 bases between them. Here the CDR3 reads CASSFRRGLDLTEAFF. CDR3 sequence (DNA): TGTGCCAGCAGTTTTAGGCGGGGACTCGATCTCACTGAAGCTTTCTTT.

In this sample, this clone turned up a few times. V and J are TRBV7-8 and TRBJ2-3; tentative D call: TRBD1 (5 bases). The ends were cut back, 8 bases at V and 5 bases at J, with 23 bases in the middle. CDR1 is SGHVS and CDR2 is FQNEAQ in the germline V gene. The CDR3 extends over 16 amino acids. CDR3 amino acids: CASSLLGVLGRDTQYF. CDR3 DNA sequence: TGTGCCAGCTCTCTTTTAGGGGTCCTAGGGCGAGATACGCAGTATTTT.

Turning to this clone: One end of the junction does not line up with germline, which may come from a read error. This chain uses TRBV15 with TRBJ1-6; D not certain. The CDR3 loop spans 15 amino acids. The germline gives CDR1 LNHNV, CDR2 YYDKDF (reference sequence). Written as DNA, the CDR3 is TGTGCCGCCAGCAGAGATAGCTCCTATAATTCACCCCTCCACTTT. Translated: CAASRDSSYNSPLHF.

This chain uses TRBV5-1 with TRBJ1-2; 10 bases map to TRBD1. V shed 3 bases and J 2 bases; nucleotides not matched to a gene: 10. Germline assignment: CDR1 SGHRS and CDR2 YFSETQ. The CDR3 totals 17 residues. CDR3 protein: CASSYGTGDGANYGYTF. CDR3 DNA sequence: TGCGCCAGCAGCTACGGGACAGGGGATGGTGCGAACTATGGCTACACCTTC.

This chain uses TRBV5-6 with TRBJ2-3; D is possibly TRBD1 (5 bases). V shed 4 bases and J shed 0 bases, with 15 bases lying between them. The CDR3 covers 16 residues. Germline V gene lookup returns CDR1 SGHDT and CDR2 YYEEEE. The chain's CDR3 is CASSLSGQISTDTQYF. CDR3 in DNA: TGTGCCAGCAGCCTTTCAGGGCAGATTAGCACAGATACGCAGTATTTT.

This rearrangement joins TRBV7-2 to TRBJ2-3; 8 bases align to TRBD2. The germline CDR1 and CDR2 sequences are SGHTA and FQGNSA. Trimming took 8 bases from V and 2 from J; bases not matched to a gene: 6. The CDR3 sequence is 14 residues long. CDR3 DNA: TGTGCCAGCCGGGGGGGCCGGTCCACAGATACGCAGTATTTT. As protein: CASRGGRSTDTQYF.

As for this clone: One end of the junction varies from germline; a read error may be responsible. The chain has TRBV7-9 and TRBJ2-7; 8 bases are shared with TRBD1. Germline lookup yields CDR1 SEHNR and CDR2 FQNEAQ (reference sequence). The CDR3 is made up of 16 amino acids. CDR3 loop: CSSSSLDRVLPYEQYF. The DNA for the CDR3 is TGTTCCAGCAGCTCCTTGGACAGGGTGCTCCCCTACGAGCAGTACTTC.

The J gene is TRBJ2-1, the V gene TRBV7-2; 8 bases fit TRBD2. The CDR3 spans 14 residues. The junction had 9 bases not matched to a gene; V was cut back by 5 bases and J by 9 bases. The germline CDR1 and CDR2 sequences are SGHTA and FQGNSA. This CDR3 is CASSAGGTYFEQFF. The CDR3 region has the DNA TGTGCCAGCAGCGCGGGGGGTACTTACTTTGAGCAGTTCTTC.

The CDR3 nucleotides are TGTGCCAGTAGTATACGGGCTAGCGGAGATACGCAGTATTTT. Protein: CASSIRASGDTQYF. The V call is TRBV19, the J call TRBJ2-3, with TRBD2 identical over 7 bases. V trimming: 2 bases; J trimming: 5 bases; junction bases outside the gene matches: 4. The germline CDR1 and CDR2 sequences are LNHDA and SQIVND (reference sequence). This CDR3 spans 14 amino acids.

This chain links TRBV5-8 with TRBJ1-1; 8 bases fit TRBD1. Germline lookup yields CDR1 SGHTS and CDR2 YDEGEE. With V trimmed by 2 bases and J by 0 bases, 3 bases remained unmatched. The CDR3 extends over 15 amino acids. CDR3 coding DNA: TGTGCCAGCAGCTTAAGACAGGGGTTGAACACTGAAGCTTTCTTT. This encodes CASSLRQGLNTEAFF.

This clone has more than one count but fewer than ten. The chain joins TRBV7-6 to TRBJ1-4; 12 nucleotides align to TRBD1. Trimming removed 5 bases from V and 11 bases from J; junction bases left unmatched: 9. The CDR3 contains 15 residues. The germline V gene has CDR1 SGHVS and CDR2 FNYEAQ. The CDR3 is CASSRTGTGGGKLFF. DNA of the CDR3: TGTGCCAGCAGCCGTACCGGGACAGGGGGCGGGAAACTGTTTTTT.

Details on this clone: One end of the junction varies from germline; a read error may be responsible. The rearrangement uses TRBV6-1 and TRBJ1-2; the D gene is possibly TRBD1 (5 bases). CDR1 and CDR2 from the germline V gene are MNHNS and SASEGT. The CDR3 loop spans 12 amino acids. CDR3 region: CASSPSGTFLIF. The CDR3 region has the DNA TGTGCCAGCAGTCCATCGGGGACTTTTCTAATCTTC.

The chain employs TRBV7-9 and TRBJ2-7; maybe TRBD2 (6 bases). The CDR3 is made up of 14 amino acids. Germline V lookup: CDR1 SEHNR, CDR2 FQNEAQ (reference sequence). The V and J ends lost 0 bases and 6 bases respectively, with 12 bases between them. CDR3 protein: CASSLAGGSGEQYF. DNA for the CDR3: TGTGCCAGCAGCTTAGCGGGGGGTTCGGGCGAGCAGTACTTC.

This sequence joins TRBV9 and TRBJ1-2; possible D gene TRBD1, 5 bases. V lost 2 bases to trimming and J lost 8 bases, with 13 bases between them. Germline V CDR1 and CDR2: SGDLS, YYNGEE. CDR3 length: 13 residues. CDR3 in amino acids: CASSVQGSYGYTF. CDR3 nucleotide sequence: TGTGCCAGCAGCGTTCAGGGTTCATACGGCTACACCTTC.

V is TRBV7-2 and J is TRBJ2-3; 8 bases match TRBD2. Germline V gene lookup returns CDR1 SGHTA and CDR2 FQGNSA. This CDR3 region has 13 residues. The J segment lost 2 bases and the V segment lost 8 bases, leaving 3 bases of the junction unmatched. CDR3 region: CASQRGLTDTQYF. The CDR3, as DNA: TGTGCCAGCCAGCGGGGGCTCACAGATACGCAGTATTTT.

The rearrangement links TRBV19 to TRBJ1-2, with D possibly being TRBD1 (5 bases). The germline V gene encodes CDR1 LNHDA and CDR2 SQIVND (reference sequence). The length of the CDR3 is 14 residues. The V end was cut by 4 bases, the J end by 2 bases, with 11 bases between. CDR3 amino acids: CASSTQGLNYGYTF. In DNA form, the CDR3 reads TGTGCCAGTAGTACCCAGGGTCTGAACTATGGCTACACCTTC.

J is TRBJ2-7 and V is TRBV5-6; D is ambiguous. V lost 3 bases and J lost 5, with 12 bases in between. Germline V gene sequence: CDR1 SGHDT, CDR2 YYEEEE. The CDR3 has 13 residues. CDR3 DNA sequence: TGTGCCAGCAGCTCCGGGTCGGCTCACGAGCAGTACTTC. It codes for CASSSGSAHEQYF.

The rearrangement uses TRBV27 and TRBJ2-1, with 9 bases identical to TRBD2. The germline V gene encodes CDR1 MNHEY and CDR2 SMNVEV (reference sequence). This CDR3 is built from 14 residues. V was pared by 6 bases and J by 9 bases, with 9 bases of the junction left unmatched. The CDR3 DNA sequence: TGTGCCAGCAGGCTAGCGGGGACCCTTCCTGAGCAGTTCTTC. Its translation is CASRLAGTLPEQFF.